The 4 T cell receptor beta chains reported below all come from one sample, sequenced in a study of shared clonotypes between healthy human individuals. Data came from immunoSEQ multiplex PCR; TCRdb stores just in-frame clones and leaves some out. The data hold about 2 million clones, with 90% to 95% observed a single time. Sequencing input: naive CD4+ T cells sorted from blood. The subset was: CD45RA+ positively selected. Every receptor here comes from a man aged 18 to 30 in good health.

The CDR3, as DNA: TGTGCCAGCCAAGTATGGACGGGGGGCTACACCTTC. Translation: CASQVWTGGYTF. The chain combines TRBV6-1 with TRBJ1-2; the D is unclear. This CDR3 spans 12 amino acids. CDR1 and CDR2 (germline): MNHNS, SASEGT. The V end was cut by 8 bases, the J end by 8 bases, with 15 bases between.

The J gene is TRBJ2-2, the V gene TRBV27; TRBD2 matches 7 bases. CDR1 and CDR2 from the germline V gene are MNHEY and SMNVEV (reference sequence). Trimming took 6 bases from V and 1 from J; bases not matched to a gene: 11. CDR3 length equals 17 residues. The CDR3 loop reads CASRRGPGGGNTGELFF. The CDR3, as DNA: TGTGCCAGCAGGCGAGGGCCTGGCGGGGGGAACACCGGGGAGCTGTTTTTT.

J is TRBJ1-2 and V is TRBV5-1, with D possibly TRBD1 on 5 matching bases. V lost 0 bases to trimming and J lost 3 bases, with 18 bases between them. Looked up from germline, CDR1 is SGHRS and CDR2 is YFSETQ. This CDR3 comprises 17 residues. For the CDR3, the DNA is TGCGCCAGCAGCTTGGCCCCGGGACTCGAAACCCACTATGGCTACACCTTC. Translating it yields CASSLAPGLETHYGYTF.

V usage is TRBV28 and J usage is TRBJ1-1; D remains ambiguous. The V end lost 5 bases, the J end lost 3 bases, and 13 bases lay between the germline ends. This CDR3 contains 14 residues. Germline V CDR1 and CDR2: MDHEN, SYDVKM. The CDR3 spells CASSGSTLHTEAFF. CDR3 sequence (DNA): TGTGCCAGCAGTGGGTCGACCCTACACACTGAAGCTTTCTTT. Full variable domain (remainder filled in from reference TRBV28 and TRBJ1-1): DVKVTQSSRYLVKRTGEKVFLECVQDMDHENMFWYRQDPGLGLRLIYFSYDVKMKEKGDIPEGYSVSREKKERFSLILESASTNQTSMYLCASSGSTLHTEAFFGQGTRLTVV.